This T cell receptor (beta chain) originates from a study of blood T cell repertoires in COVID-19. Study-level information: PBMCs, B-cell-depleted T cells, or T cells provided the cDNA or gDNA that made up the material.

The sample holds one count of this clone. Per the study methods: From reference gene primer amplification, estimates of nucleated cell counts were derived. The data were produced by immunoSEQ multiplex PCR, yet TCRdb's version contains in-frame clones alone and is incomplete. The V and J calls and clone size are taken from that table; D and trimming were inferred from the DNA. This table has approximately 300,000 clones, roughly 90% appearing once. Allocation to cohorts depended on clinical history reported by the participants. Recovered Cohort 3 donors showed two negative PCRs, clearance, or symptom resolution. Germline-derived CDR1 and CDR2 are SGHTA and FQGNSA. The V gene end was trimmed by 4 bases and the J gene end by 1 base; junction bases not matched to a gene: 5. This CDR3 spans 15 amino acids.

The source material was PBMCs or T cells enriched from blood (not recorded which). The receptor's source is a woman in her twenties or thirties who had recovered from COVID-19. The gene calls are TRBV7-2 and TRBJ2-7; 9 bases are shared with TRBD2. CDR3 region: CASSSQTSGSYEQYF. CDR3 coding DNA: TGTGCCAGCAGCTCCCAGACTAGCGGATCCTACGAGCAGTACTTC.